This T cell receptor beta chain originates from a study of cytomegalovirus exposure and HLA in healthy donors. This clone has more than one count but fewer than ten. Its matching antigen is unknown. Study-wide results and caveats: Cytomegalovirus association was assigned to about 150 TCR beta chains.

Profiling relied on immunoSEQ multiplex PCR, and the TCRdb table lists in-frame clones only, not all of them. The table includes 300,000 to 400,000 clones, around 86% detected once. The CDR3 spans 16 residues. Germline V lookup: CDR1 KGHSH, CDR2 LQKENI. The V and J ends lost 6 bases and 1 base respectively, with 18 bases between them. The sequence derives from a woman aged 18-29 years in good health and CMV-seronegative. The sample was PBMCs. This sequence joins TRBV18 and TRBJ2-5; perhaps TRBD1 as D (5 bases). CDR3 residues: CASSRQQVTGQETQYF. As DNA, the CDR3 is TGTGCCAGCTCCCGACAACAGGTCACAGGCCAAGAGACCCAGTACTTC.